The present TCR beta chain was sequenced within a study of cytomegalovirus exposure and HLA in healthy donors. The study, taken as a whole, reports: Immune exposure information available was restricted to CMV serostatus. Some segments of the V type, notably TRBV6-2 and TRBV6-3, were excluded as indistinguishable.

13 Jbeta primers and 60 Vbeta primers were used for the PCR. The protocol was immunoSEQ multiplex PCR, while the TCRdb copy is restricted to in-frame clones and leaves out a portion. This table has approximately 150,000 clones, around 85% appearing once. V lost 5 bases and J lost 4; bases outside the gene matches: 5. Germline V gives CDR1 SNHLY, CDR2 FYNNEI. The CDR3 is 14 amino acids. With regard to this clone: What it recognizes is unknown.

Though probably carrying unrecorded immune exposures, donors were nominally healthy at sampling. The chain couples TRBV2 to TRBJ1-1; 9 nucleotides match TRBD1. The sequencing sample was made of PBMCs. This TCR was sampled from a human donor in good health. The CDR3 DNA follows: TGTGCCAGCAGTTCCAAGACAGGGGGCACTGAAGCTTTCTTT. Translated, it gives CASSSKTGGTEAFF.